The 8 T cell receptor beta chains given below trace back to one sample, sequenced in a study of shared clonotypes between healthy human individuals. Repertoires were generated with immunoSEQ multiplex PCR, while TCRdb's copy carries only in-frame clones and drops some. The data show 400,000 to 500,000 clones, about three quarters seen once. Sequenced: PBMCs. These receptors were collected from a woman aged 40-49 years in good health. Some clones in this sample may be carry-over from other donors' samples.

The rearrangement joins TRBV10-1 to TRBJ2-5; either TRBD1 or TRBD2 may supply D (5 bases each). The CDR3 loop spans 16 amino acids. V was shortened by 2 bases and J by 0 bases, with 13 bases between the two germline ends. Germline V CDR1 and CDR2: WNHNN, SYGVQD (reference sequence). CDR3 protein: CASSENRVGDQETQYF. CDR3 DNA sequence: TGCGCCAGCAGTGAGAACCGGGTGGGGGACCAAGAGACCCAGTACTTC.

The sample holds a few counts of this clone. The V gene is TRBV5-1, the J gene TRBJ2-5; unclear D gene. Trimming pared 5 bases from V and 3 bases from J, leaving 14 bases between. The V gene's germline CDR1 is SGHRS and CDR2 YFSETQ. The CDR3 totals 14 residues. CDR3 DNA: TGCGCCAGCAGACTTGGCCCGGGCGAAGAGACCCAGTACTTC. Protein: CASRLGPGEETQYF.

The CDR3 DNA follows: TGCGCCAGCAGCCAAGTTGCAGGGGAAAATTCACCCCTCCACTTT. It is translated as CASSQVAGENSPLHF. The genes are TRBV4-3 and TRBJ1-6; D is perhaps TRBD1 (6 bases). Germline CDR1 LGHNA, CDR2 YSLEER. The germline V and J ends were trimmed by 1 base and 7 bases, with 11 bases remaining between them. The CDR3 sequence is 15 residues long.

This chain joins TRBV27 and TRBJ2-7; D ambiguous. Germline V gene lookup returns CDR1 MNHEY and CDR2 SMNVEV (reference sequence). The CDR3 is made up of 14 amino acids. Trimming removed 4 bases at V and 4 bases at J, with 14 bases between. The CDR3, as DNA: TGTGCCAGCAGTTCCCAACTAACAGCTTACGAGCAGTACTTC. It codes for CASSSQLTAYEQYF.

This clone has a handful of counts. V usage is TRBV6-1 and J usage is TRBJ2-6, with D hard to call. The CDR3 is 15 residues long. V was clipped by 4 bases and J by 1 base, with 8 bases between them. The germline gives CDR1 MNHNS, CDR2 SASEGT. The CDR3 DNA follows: TGTGCCAGCAGTGGGGAAGTATCTGGGGCCAACGTCCTGACTTTC. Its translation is CASSGEVSGANVLTF.

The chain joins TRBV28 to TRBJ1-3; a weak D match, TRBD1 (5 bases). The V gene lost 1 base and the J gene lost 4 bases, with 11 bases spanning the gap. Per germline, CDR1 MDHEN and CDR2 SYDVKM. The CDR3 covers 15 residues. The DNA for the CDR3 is TGTGCCAGCAGTTTATACCTCGGGGGGGGAAACACCATATATTTT. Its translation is CASSLYLGGGNTIYF.

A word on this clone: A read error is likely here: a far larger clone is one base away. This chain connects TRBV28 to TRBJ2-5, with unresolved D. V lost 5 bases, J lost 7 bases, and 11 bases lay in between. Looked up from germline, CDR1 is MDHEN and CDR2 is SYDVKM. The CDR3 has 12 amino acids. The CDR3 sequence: CASSPTLRTQYF. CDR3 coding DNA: TGTGCCAGCAGTCCCACCCTGAGGACCCAGTACTTC.

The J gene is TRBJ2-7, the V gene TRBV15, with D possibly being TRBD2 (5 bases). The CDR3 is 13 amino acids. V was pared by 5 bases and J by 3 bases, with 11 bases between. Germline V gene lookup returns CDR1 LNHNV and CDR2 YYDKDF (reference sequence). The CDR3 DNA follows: TGTGCCACCAGCGCGGGTCCCTACTACGAGCAGTACTTC. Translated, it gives CATSAGPYYEQYF.